This TCR beta chain comes out of a study of neurological immune-mediated disorders. Study-wide points: HTLV-1-associated myelopathy had the most TCR clonal expansion, whereas multiple sclerosis had the least (lower than in healthy controls).

In germline, CDR1 is MNHEY, CDR2 SMNVEV (reference sequence). Germline trimming cut 3 bases from V and 10 bases from J; bases unmatched to any gene: 7. CDR3 length: 14 residues. Each CDR3 protein gets one entry after TCRdb re-called the 5' RACE reads with MiXCR. The data hold roughly 21,000 distinct CDR3 sequences, with 15% observed a single time. Many counts were recorded for this clonotype. The antigen is not known. Sequenced sample: PBMCs. The source is a female donor with HTLV-1-associated myelopathy (HAM/TSP). The chain has TRBV27 and TRBJ2-1, with 9 positions matching TRBD1. The CDR3 coding sequence is TGTGCCAGCAGTTTCGGGGACAGGGAGGGGGAGCAGTTCTTC. Its protein is CASSFGDREGEQFF.